A single sample is the source of the 13 T cell receptor beta chains below, sequenced in a study of blood T cells in healthy people across ages. A second roughly 6 to 11 cycle PCR used barcoded and J-beta primers. One entry per CDR3 protein results from TCRdb running MiXCR on the 5' RACE reads. The sample lists just under 900,000 distinct CDR3 sequences, under 30% occurring once. Material for sequencing was blood. The receptor source for this set is a woman at least 80 years old in good health.

Ten or more counts support this clonotype. CDR3 nucleotide sequence: TGTGCCATCAGTGATATGGCCCAAGAGACCCAGTACTTC. This codes for CAISDMAQETQYF. The chain is built from TRBV10-3 and TRBJ2-5, with D uncertain. Trimming left V 3 bases short and J 1 base short, with 6 bases between. CDR1 ENHRY and CDR2 SYGVKD come from the germline V gene. The CDR3 loop spans 13 amino acids.

In its sample, this clonotype was seen many times. The CDR3 protein is CASGLVEKLFF. The DNA of the CDR3 is TGTGCCAGCGGCTTAGTTGAAAAACTGTTTTTT. The rearrangement joins TRBV6-5 to TRBJ1-4, with D uncertain. Germline lookup yields CDR1 MNHEY and CDR2 SVGAGI. V lost 8 bases and J 7 bases, leaving 8 bases between the germline ends. CDR3 length: 11 residues.

This clonotype was seen a few times. J is TRBJ1-1 and V is TRBV11-2; 7 bases fit TRBD1. The CDR3 runs to 17 residues. Germline CDR1 is SGHAT and CDR2 is FQNNGV. V lost 1 base to trimming and J lost 6 bases; unmatched junction nucleotides: 14. The CDR3 coding sequence is TGTGCCAGCAGCTTAGCAATAGGGGGCAGGGTCCGGGCTGAAGCTTTCTTT. It specifies CASSLAIGGRVRAEAFF.

This clonotype was detected many times. The rearrangement uses TRBV12-3 or TRBV12-4 and TRBJ1-2, with D possibly matching TRBD1 (5 bases). The CDR3 runs to 12 residues. V lost 5 bases to trimming and J lost 8 bases, with 12 bases between them. This CDR3 reads CASSGGTPGYTF. The CDR3, as DNA: TGTGCCAGCAGTGGCGGGACGCCCGGCTACACCTTC.

The rearrangement links TRBV12-3 or TRBV12-4 to TRBJ1-5, with 7 positions matching TRBD1. The CDR3 has 17 amino acids. Trimming at V came to 6 bases and at J to 2 bases, leaving 13 bases not matched to a gene. CDR3 protein: CASSSPLTGVRNQPQHF. The DNA of the CDR3 is TGTGCCAGCAGCTCCCCGCTCACAGGGGTTCGCAATCAGCCCCAGCATTTT.

A few counts support this clonotype. This chain links TRBV20-1 with TRBJ1-1, with TRBD1 matching 9 bases. V shed 0 bases, J shed 4 bases, and the junction held 0 bases outside the gene matches. Germline-derived CDR1 and CDR2 are DFQATT and SNEGSKA (reference sequence). This CDR3 is built from 13 residues. This CDR3 reads CSARETGGTEAFF. The CDR3 bases are TGCAGTGCTAGAGAGACAGGGGGCACTGAAGCTTTCTTT.

This clonotype has ten or more counts. The V and J genes are TRBV12-3 or TRBV12-4 and TRBJ2-7; D uncertain. Trimming took 3 bases from V and 0 from J, leaving 12 bases between them. The CDR3 spans 15 residues. As DNA, the CDR3 is TGTGCCAGCAGTTTCGGAACGCAGAGCTCCTACGAGCAGTACTTC. This sequence encodes CASSFGTQSSYEQYF.

Notes on this clonotype: This may come from a read error, since a much larger clone is one base off. The chain has TRBV7-2 and TRBJ1-2; D not resolved. V shed 2 bases and J shed 7 bases, with 8 bases lying between them. This CDR3 region has 12 residues. Germline V gives CDR1 SGHTA, CDR2 FQGNSA. The CDR3, as DNA: TGTGCCAGCAGCTTAAACAGTCGTGGCTACACCTTC. This codes for CASSLNSRGYTF.

V is TRBV24-1 and J is TRBJ2-5; weak D call: TRBD2 (5 bases). Trimming removed 4 bases from V and 5 bases from J, with 16 bases in between. The CDR3 loop spans 15 amino acids. Germline CDR1 KGHDR, CDR2 SFDVKD. CDR3 sequence (DNA): TGTGCCACCAGTGACCACTCACTAGGAACGGAGACCCAGTACTTC. Protein product: CATSDHSLGTETQYF.

This clonotype has only a few counts. The chain combines TRBV7-2 with TRBJ2-5, with 12 bases matching TRBD2. The J segment lost 4 bases and the V segment lost 2 bases, leaving 5 bases of the junction unmatched. In germline, CDR1 is SGHTA, CDR2 FQGNSA. The CDR3 is 16 amino acids. CDR3 DNA: TGTGCCAGCAGCTTAAGACTAGCGGGGGTGCCAGAGACCCAGTACTTC. Its translation: CASSLRLAGVPETQYF.

The rearrangement links TRBV30 to TRBJ1-6, with 9 bases identical to TRBD1. Germline trimming cut 2 bases from V and 10 bases from J; bases unmatched to any gene: 18. This CDR3 is 18 amino acids long. Germline CDR1 GTSNPN, CDR2 SVGIG (reference sequence). The CDR3 reads CAWSSPQGRGTGRSPLHF. CDR3 nucleotides: TGTGCCTGGAGTTCTCCCCAAGGTCGAGGGACAGGGCGATCACCCCTCCACTTT. The full variable domain, completed using reference TRBV30 and TRBJ1-6, is SQTIHQWPATLVQPVGSPLSLECTVEGTSNPNLYWYRQAAGRGLQLLFYSVGIGQISSEVPQNLSASRPQDRQFILSSKKLLLSDSGFYLCAWSSPQGRGTGRSPLHFGNGTRLTVT.

This clonotype was counted many times. V usage is TRBV5-1 and J usage is TRBJ1-2; a possible D gene is TRBD1 (6 bases). V lost 4 bases and J 8 bases, leaving 18 bases between the germline ends. The CDR3 runs to 14 residues. The germline gives CDR1 SGHRS, CDR2 YFSETQ. CDR3 amino acids: CASSPPEQGWGYTF. Here the CDR3 DNA reads TGCGCCAGCAGCCCCCCCGAACAGGGTTGGGGCTACACCTTC.

A remark on this clonotype: One base away lies a much larger clone, so this may be a sequencing read error. The J gene is TRBJ2-7, the V gene TRBV5-6; D gene unclear. V gave up 0 bases and J gave up 3 bases, with 10 bases separating them. The germline V gene has CDR1 SGHDT and CDR2 YYEEEE. This CDR3 region has 14 residues. CDR3 nucleotide sequence: TGTGCCAGCAGCTTGGGCGCCAGAGTCTACGAGCAGTACTTC. This translates into CASSLGARVYEQYF.